This T cell receptor (beta chain) was obtained from a study of blood T cell repertoires in COVID-19. Study-wide background: The United States, Italy and Spain provided the acute and convalescent COVID-19 samples. From T cells, B-cell-depleted T cells, or PBMCs came the material, which was cDNA or gDNA.

Under the authors' procedure: Amplification of reference gene primers provided the estimated nucleated cell counts. Assay used: immunoSEQ multiplex PCR; TCRdb lists only in-frame clones, some missing. D and trimming were read from the DNA, whereas the V and J calls and clone size are those reported in that table. The table lists 150,000 or so clones, over 60% of them singletons, with under 2% in the top ten. J lost 6 bases, V lost 4 bases, and 4 bases had no gene match. CDR3 length: 14 amino acids. CDR1 and CDR2 from the germline V gene are WSHSY and SAAADI. The TCR originated in an elderly man with acute or convalescent COVID-19. Sequencing was done on a sample of peripheral blood. This chain uses TRBV10-2 with TRBJ2-7; TRBD1 matches at 12 bases. The CDR3 is CASSAGQGAGEQYV. The DNA for the CDR3 is TGCGCCAGCAGTGCGGGACAGGGGGCGGGCGAGCAGTACGTC.